These 29 T cell receptor beta chains originate from one sample sequenced in a study of T-cell reconstitution after alpha-beta-depleted transplantation in children listed by TCRdb under 2016. Library prep was done by PCR. Sequencing was performed on an Illumina HiSeq 2500. To normalize quantification of the TCRbeta repertoire, the TCR libraries were built with molecular barcoding that relied on unique molecular identifiers. TCRdb reprocessing: public reads trimmed at Q25 with fastp, clones called with MiXCR, in-frame beta chains kept. Each entry merges the rows of one CDR3 protein and shows their most common DNA and genes. The sample table records 200,000 or so distinct CDR3 sequences; 6.6% of these occur just once. The ten largest clones represent 5.5% to 6.5% of the sample. The sample's treatment or condition, from its label and the paper: allogeneic hematopoietic cell transplantation with graft depleted of TCRalphabeta T cells and CD19 B cells.

Specimen: PBMCs, collected before TCRalphabeta/CD19-depleted stem cell transplant. These receptor sequences come from a boy aged 2 to 10 with acute lymphoblastic leukemia, due to receive a stem cell transplant.

The chain employs TRBV5-8 and TRBJ2-2, with 9 bases fitting TRBD2. This CDR3 contains 17 residues. V lost 3 bases, J lost 5 bases, and 11 bases stayed unmatched. Germline CDR1 SGHTS, CDR2 YDEGEE. CDR3 DNA sequence: TGTGCCAGCAGCTCCTCTAAAGCTCTAGCGGGGACCGGGGAGCTGTTTTTT. This gives the protein CASSSSKALAGTGELFF.

This clonotype occurred a few times. The chain couples TRBV14 to TRBJ1-5; weak D call: TRBD1 (6 bases). The V gene's germline CDR1 is SGHDN and CDR2 FVKESK. The V gene lost 0 bases and the J gene lost 3 bases, with 15 bases spanning the gap. The CDR3 covers 17 residues. The CDR3 protein is CASSQERETGNNQPQHF. CDR3 sequence (DNA): TGTGCCAGCAGCCAAGAAAGGGAAACAGGGAACAATCAGCCCCAGCATTTT.

This chain links TRBV30 with TRBJ2-7; D might be TRBD2 (5 bases). This CDR3 region has 12 residues. V lost 0 bases to trimming and J lost 4 bases, with 7 bases between them. Germline V gene data show CDR1 as GTSNPN and CDR2 as SVGIG (reference sequence). CDR3 amino acids: CAWSVGGYEQYF. The CDR3 coding sequence is TGTGCCTGGAGTGTAGGAGGATACGAGCAGTACTTC.

This clonotype was counted a few times. The chain recombines TRBV5-1 with TRBJ2-7; perhaps TRBD1 as D (5 bases). Deletions cut 4 bases from V and 3 bases from J, with 14 bases between. There are 14 residues in the CDR3. CDR1 is SGHRS, CDR2 YFSETQ, per germline. The CDR3 loop reads CASSPGHPRYEQYF. DNA of the CDR3: TGCGCCAGCAGCCCAGGGCACCCACGCTACGAGCAGTACTTC.

This clonotype was counted ten times or more. The genes are TRBV6-4 and TRBJ1-1; D might be TRBD1 (5 bases). Looked up from germline, CDR1 is MRHNA and CDR2 is SNTAGT. The V gene lost 10 bases and the J gene lost 1 base, with 13 bases spanning the gap. This CDR3 has 13 residues. The CDR3 loop reads CANFGQANTEAFF. The DNA of the CDR3 is TGTGCCAACTTCGGACAAGCGAACACTGAAGCTTTCTTT.

The sample holds many counts of this clonotype. The chain employs TRBV20-1 and TRBJ2-7; D unclear. V was shortened by 7 bases and J by 3 bases, with 19 bases between the two germline ends. CDR1 DFQATT and CDR2 SNEGSKA come from the germline V gene (reference sequence). CDR3 size: 14 residues. The DNA of the CDR3 is TGCAGTGTCACGGGCCGGACGGGCCTCTACGAGCAGTACTTC. It specifies CSVTGRTGLYEQYF.

This sequence joins TRBV7-9 and TRBJ2-2, with D possibly being TRBD2 (6 bases). There are 17 residues in the CDR3. V was trimmed by 2 bases and J by 0 bases, leaving 13 bases between them. Germline V gene lookup returns CDR1 SEHNR and CDR2 FQNEAQ (reference sequence). The CDR3 bases are TGTGCCAGCAGCTTATTCCGGGACTCATCGAACACCGGGGAGCTGTTTTTT. Amino acid sequence: CASSLFRDSSNTGELFF.

The chain carries TRBV20-1 and TRBJ1-1; D might be TRBD1 (5 bases). The germline V gene has CDR1 DFQATT and CDR2 SNEGSKA (reference sequence). CDR3 length equals 12 residues. V gave up 3 bases and J gave up 4 bases, with 9 bases separating them. The CDR3 loop reads CSASRQSTEAFF. CDR3 in DNA: TGCAGTGCTAGTAGACAGAGCACTGAAGCTTTCTTT.

This clonotype has a handful of counts. The CDR3 DNA reads as TGTGCCAGCAGTGAACTAAACAGGGTCGGTGGCTACACCTTC. This gives the protein CASSELNRVGGYTF. This chain connects TRBV2 to TRBJ1-2, with D possibly being TRBD1 (6 bases). Germline V gene lookup returns CDR1 SNHLY and CDR2 FYNNEI. The CDR3 is 14 residues long. V was shortened by 2 bases and J by 7 bases, with 14 bases between the two germline ends.

This clonotype was seen just once. A much larger clone sits a single nucleotide away, making a read error possible. This chain connects TRBV7-2 to TRBJ2-3; possible D gene TRBD2, 6 bases. The CDR3 loop spans 16 amino acids. The germline V gene encodes CDR1 SGHTA and CDR2 FQGNSA. Trimming stripped 3 bases from V and 1 base from J, with 14 bases between. Written as DNA, the CDR3 is TGTGCCAGCAGCTTGCCTCGGGCTAGCGGCACAGATACGCAGTATTTT. It encodes CASSLPRASGTDTQYF.

This clonotype was observed many times. This chain connects TRBV29-1 to TRBJ2-1; 12 bases line up with TRBD2. The germline gives CDR1 SQVTM, CDR2 ANQGSEA. The junction had 8 bases not matched to a gene; V was cut back by 8 bases and J by 6 bases. CDR3 length: 14 amino acids. The chain's CDR3 is CSLHGLAGSNEQFF. CDR3 coding DNA: TGCAGCCTTCACGGACTAGCGGGATCCAATGAGCAGTTCTTC.

The CDR3 is CASSRKGEQFF. The CDR3 coding sequence is TGTGCCAGCAGCCGTAAAGGTGAGCAGTTCTTC. V is TRBV5-5 and J is TRBJ2-1; D is uncertain. Looked up from germline, CDR1 is SGHKS and CDR2 is YYEKEE (reference sequence). Trimming shortened V by 4 bases and J by 9 bases, and 8 bases separated the two germline ends. The CDR3 has 11 amino acids.

The chain uses TRBV7-2 and TRBJ2-3, with D tentatively TRBD2 (6 bases). Germline CDR1 and CDR2: SGHTA and FQGNSA. CDR3 size: 15 residues. V was shortened by 8 bases and J by 2 bases, with 17 bases between the two germline ends. The chain's CDR3 is CASGVGGSITDTQYF. CDR3 bases: TGTGCCAGCGGCGTGGGGGGATCGATCACAGATACGCAGTATTTT. Full variable domain (outside the CDR3, taken from reference TRBV7-2 and TRBJ2-3): GAGVSQSPSNKVTEKGKDVELRCDPISGHTALYWYRQSLGQGLEFLIYFQGNSAPDKSGLPSDRFSAERTGGSVSTLTIQRTQQEDSAVYLCASGVGGSITDTQYFGPGTRLTVL.

This clonotype came up many times. The rearrangement joins TRBV29-1 to TRBJ2-1; no clear D gene. The germline gives CDR1 SQVTM, CDR2 ANQGSEA. CDR3 size: 15 residues. Between the trimmed V and J ends, which lost 1 base and 6 bases, there was a span of 16 bases. CDR3 amino acids: CSVEASSIVGNEQFF. The CDR3 nucleotides read TGCAGCGTTGAAGCGTCTTCTATTGTCGGCAATGAGCAGTTCTTC.

V is TRBV7-2 and J is TRBJ1-5, with a possible D match to TRBD1 (5 bases). Germline V gives CDR1 SGHTA, CDR2 FQGNSA. CDR3 length: 15 amino acids. V gave up 5 bases and J gave up 2 bases, with 13 bases separating them. The DNA for the CDR3 is TGTGCCAGCAGCCAAACGTCGGGGGGCAATCAGCCCCAGCATTTT. This translates into CASSQTSGGNQPQHF.

V gene TRBV6-2 or TRBV6-3 combines with J gene TRBJ1-5, with D maybe TRBD1 (5 bases). CDR3 length: 14 amino acids. Per the germline V gene, CDR1 is MNHEY and CDR2 is SVGEGT. The V gene lost 5 bases and the J gene lost 7 bases, with 15 bases spanning the gap. In DNA form, the CDR3 reads TGTGCCAGCAGTCTGTCGAGTGGGGGACAGCCCCAGCATTTT. Translation gives CASSLSSGGQPQHF.

This clonotype was observed a few times. The chain uses TRBV6-2 or TRBV6-3 and TRBJ2-7, with TRBD1 as a possible D gene (6 bases). Germline CDR1 reads MNHEY; CDR2 reads SVGEGT. Deletions cut 2 bases from V and 4 bases from J, with 15 bases between. The CDR3 length is 15 residues. The CDR3 bases are TGTGCCAGCAGTTACAGCCGGGACACCCAGTACGAGCAGTACTTC. Translation: CASSYSRDTQYEQYF.

This clonotype was counted at least ten times. This chain joins TRBV6-2 or TRBV6-3 and TRBJ2-7; D not certain. Trimming pared 7 bases from V and 2 bases from J, leaving 12 bases between. This CDR3 region has 13 residues. Germline assignment: CDR1 MNHEY and CDR2 SVGEGT. As DNA, the CDR3 is TGTGCCAGCAAGGTCGCAGGCACCTACGAGCAGTACTTC. As protein: CASKVAGTYEQYF.

This clonotype was counted between two and nine times. V and J are TRBV20-1 and TRBJ2-7, with a tentative D call TRBD1 (5 bases). CDR1 and CDR2 (germline): DFQATT, SNEGSKA (reference sequence). The germline V and J ends were trimmed by 1 base and 2 bases, with 12 bases remaining between them. CDR3 size: 14 residues. The CDR3 nucleotides are TGCAGTGCTAGAGGGGCAGGGATGGCCTACGAGCAGTACTTC. Its protein product is CSARGAGMAYEQYF.

At least ten counts were recorded for this clonotype. The chain is built from TRBV2 and TRBJ2-5; 10 bases align to TRBD2. The junction had 8 bases not matched to a gene; V was cut back by 5 bases and J by 5 bases. This CDR3 has 15 amino acids. Germline V CDR1 and CDR2: SNHLY, FYNNEI. The CDR3 loop is CASSIEGLAMETQYF. The CDR3 DNA reads TGTGCCAGCAGTATAGAGGGACTAGCGATGGAGACCCAGTACTTC.

There are many counts of this clonotype. This chain links TRBV20-1 with TRBJ2-1, with D tentatively TRBD1 or TRBD2 (5 bases each). Trimming pared 3 bases from V and 10 bases from J, leaving 16 bases between. The CDR3 covers 13 residues. Germline V gene data show CDR1 as DFQATT and CDR2 as SNEGSKA (reference sequence). CDR3 residues: CSARGLGGTEQFF. DNA for the CDR3: TGCAGTGCTAGGGGGCTAGGTGGGACGGAGCAGTTCTTC.

At least ten counts were recorded for this clonotype. The chain combines TRBV20-1 with TRBJ2-1, with D maybe TRBD1 (6 bases). The CDR3 loop spans 11 amino acids. Germline-derived CDR1 and CDR2 are DFQATT and SNEGSKA (reference sequence). V lost 5 bases to trimming and J lost 6 bases, with 8 bases between them. The CDR3 is CSAYRVNEQFF. DNA for the CDR3: TGCAGTGCTTACAGGGTCAATGAGCAGTTCTTC.

This clonotype was found many times. The chain recombines TRBV11-2 with TRBJ2-7; 10 bases agree with TRBD1. V trimming: 5 bases; J trimming: 5 bases; junction bases outside the gene matches: 9. From germline, CDR1 is SGHAT and CDR2 FQNNGV. The CDR3 is 15 amino acids. The DNA of the CDR3 is TGTGCCAGCAGCCCAGGGACAGGGGATTGGAACGAGCAGTACTTC. Translated: CASSPGTGDWNEQYF.

The rearrangement links TRBV4-3 to TRBJ2-1; 10 bases match TRBD2. Unmatched junction bases numbered 8, after V lost 3 bases and J lost 6 bases. CDR1 and CDR2 (germline): LGHNA, YSLEER. This CDR3 spans 16 amino acids. The CDR3 DNA follows: TGCGCCAGCAGCCATGAACTAGCGGGAACCTTCAATGAGCAGTTCTTC. Translating it yields CASSHELAGTFNEQFF.

This clonotype has at least ten counts. The chain links TRBV27 to TRBJ2-2; 9 bases agree with TRBD1. Per the germline V gene, CDR1 is MNHEY and CDR2 is SMNVEV (reference sequence). Losses at the gene ends were 8 bases for V and 2 bases for J; bases not matched to a gene: 6. The CDR3 runs to 15 residues. CDR3 nucleotide sequence: TGTGCCAGCTCTAAAACAGGGGGCAACACCGGGGAGCTGTTTTTT. Translation: CASSKTGGNTGELFF.

This clonotype showed up many times. The rearrangement uses TRBV28 and TRBJ1-2; 9 bases fit TRBD1. J was trimmed by 9 bases and V by 3 bases; bases with no gene match: 11. Germline V gene data show CDR1 as MDHEN and CDR2 as SYDVKM. This CDR3 has 15 residues. The CDR3 region is CASSFRDRARGSYTF. As DNA, the CDR3 is TGTGCCAGCAGTTTCCGGGACAGGGCCCGAGGCAGCTACACCTTC.

This clonotype was picked up many times. The chain recombines TRBV5-1 with TRBJ1-1; a weak D match, TRBD1 (5 bases). With 0 bases removed from V and 2 bases from J, the gap between germline ends came to 17 bases. Germline CDR1 reads SGHRS; CDR2 reads YFSETQ. This CDR3 spans 17 amino acids. The CDR3 reads CASSLVLRGEGNTEAFF. CDR3 DNA sequence: TGCGCCAGCAGCTTGGTACTAAGGGGTGAGGGAAACACTGAAGCTTTCTTT.

This clonotype was recorded at least ten times. The chain joins TRBV29-1 to TRBJ1-2, with D maybe TRBD1 (6 bases). The CDR3 spans 13 residues. The V gene lost 2 bases and the J gene lost 7 bases, with 14 bases spanning the gap. Germline values: CDR1 SQVTM, CDR2 ANQGSEA. This CDR3 is CSVETDTGFGYTF. CDR3 bases: TGCAGCGTTGAAACTGACACAGGGTTTGGCTACACCTTC.

The gene calls are TRBV7-9 and TRBJ2-2; D is undetermined. The ends were cut back, 3 bases at V and 1 base at J, with 9 bases in the middle. This CDR3 is built from 15 residues. Germline V gene sequence: CDR1 SEHNR, CDR2 FQNEAQ (reference sequence). This chain's CDR3 is CASSFRMGNTGELFF. In nucleotides, the CDR3 is TGTGCCAGCAGCTTCCGGATGGGGAACACCGGGGAGCTGTTTTTT.